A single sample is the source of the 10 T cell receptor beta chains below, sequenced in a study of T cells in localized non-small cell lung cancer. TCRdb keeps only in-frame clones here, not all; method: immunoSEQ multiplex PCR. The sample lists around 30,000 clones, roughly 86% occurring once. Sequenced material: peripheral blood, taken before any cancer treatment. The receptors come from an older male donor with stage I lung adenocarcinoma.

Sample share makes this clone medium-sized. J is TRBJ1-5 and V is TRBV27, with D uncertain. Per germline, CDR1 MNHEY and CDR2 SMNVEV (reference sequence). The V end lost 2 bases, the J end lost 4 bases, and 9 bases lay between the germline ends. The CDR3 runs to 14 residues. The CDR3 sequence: CASSLRSGNQPQHF. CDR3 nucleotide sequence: TGTGCCAGCAGTTTAAGGTCGGGAAATCAGCCCCAGCATTTT.

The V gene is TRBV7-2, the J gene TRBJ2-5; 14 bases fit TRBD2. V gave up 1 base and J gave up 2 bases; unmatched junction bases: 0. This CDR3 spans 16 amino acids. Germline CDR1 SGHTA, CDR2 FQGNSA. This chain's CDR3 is CASSLGTSGGQETQYF. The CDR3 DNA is TGTGCCAGCAGCTTAGGGACTAGCGGGGGGCAAGAGACCCAGTACTTC.

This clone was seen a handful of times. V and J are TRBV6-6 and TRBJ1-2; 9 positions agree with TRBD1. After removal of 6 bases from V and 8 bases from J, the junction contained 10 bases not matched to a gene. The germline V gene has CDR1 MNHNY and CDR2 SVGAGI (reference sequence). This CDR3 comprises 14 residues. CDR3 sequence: CASRLGQGVDGYTF. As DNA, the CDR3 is TGTGCCAGCAGGCTGGGACAGGGCGTGGACGGCTACACCTTC.

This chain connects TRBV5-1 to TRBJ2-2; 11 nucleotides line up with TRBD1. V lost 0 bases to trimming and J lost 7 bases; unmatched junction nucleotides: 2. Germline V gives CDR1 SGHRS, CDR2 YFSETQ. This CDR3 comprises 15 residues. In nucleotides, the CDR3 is TGCGCCAGCAGCTTGGAGGGACAGGGGGTCGGGGAGCTGTTTTTT. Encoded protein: CASSLEGQGVGELFF.

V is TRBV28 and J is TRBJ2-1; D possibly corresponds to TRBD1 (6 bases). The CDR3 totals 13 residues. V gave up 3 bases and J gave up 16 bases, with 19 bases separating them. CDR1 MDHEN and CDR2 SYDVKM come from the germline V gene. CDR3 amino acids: CASSFFRDTGLFF. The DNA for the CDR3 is TGTGCCAGCAGTTTCTTTCGGGACACTGGACTTTTCTTC. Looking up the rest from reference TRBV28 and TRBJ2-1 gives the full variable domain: DVKVTQSSRYLVKRTGEKVFLECVQDMDHENMFWYRQDPGLGLRLIYFSYDVKMKEKGDIPEGYSVSREKKERFSLILESASTNQTSMYLCASSFFRDTGLFFGPGTRLTVL.

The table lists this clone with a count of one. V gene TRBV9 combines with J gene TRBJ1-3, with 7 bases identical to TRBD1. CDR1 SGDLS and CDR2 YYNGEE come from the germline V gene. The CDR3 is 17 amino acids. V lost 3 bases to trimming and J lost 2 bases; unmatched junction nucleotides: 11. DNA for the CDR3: TGTGCCAGCAGCGAACAACAGGGGATCGTTGCTGGAAACACCATATATTTT. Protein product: CASSEQQGIVAGNTIYF.

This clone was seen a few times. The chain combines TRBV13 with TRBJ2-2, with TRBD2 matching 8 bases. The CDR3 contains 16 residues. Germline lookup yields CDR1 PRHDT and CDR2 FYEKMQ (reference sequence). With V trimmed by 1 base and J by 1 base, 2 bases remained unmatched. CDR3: CASSLAGGQNTGELFF. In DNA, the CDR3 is TGTGCCAGCAGCTTAGCGGGGGGGCAGAACACCGGGGAGCTGTTTTTT.

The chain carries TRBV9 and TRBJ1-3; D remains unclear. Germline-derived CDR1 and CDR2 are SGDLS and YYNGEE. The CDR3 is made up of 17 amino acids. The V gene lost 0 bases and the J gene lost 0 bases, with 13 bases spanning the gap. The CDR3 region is CASSVDGVSYSGNTIYF. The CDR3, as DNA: TGTGCCAGCAGCGTAGACGGGGTTAGCTACTCTGGAAACACCATATATTTT.

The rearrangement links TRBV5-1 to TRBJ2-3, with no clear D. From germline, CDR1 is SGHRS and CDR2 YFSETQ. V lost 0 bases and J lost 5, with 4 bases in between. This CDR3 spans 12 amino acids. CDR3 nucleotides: TGCGCCAGCAGCTTGGGCATAGATACGCAGTATTTT. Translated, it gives CASSLGIDTQYF. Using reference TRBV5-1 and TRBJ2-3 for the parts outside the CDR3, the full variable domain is KAGVTQTPRYLIKTRGQQVTLSCSPISGHRSVSWYQQTPGQGLQFLFEYFSETQRNKGNFPGRFSGRQFSNSRSEMNVSTLELGDSALYLCASSLGIDTQYFGPGTRLTVL.

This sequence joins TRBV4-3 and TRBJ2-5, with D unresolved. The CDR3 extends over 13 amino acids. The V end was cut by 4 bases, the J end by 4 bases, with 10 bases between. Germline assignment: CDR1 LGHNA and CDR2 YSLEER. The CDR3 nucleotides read TGCGCCAGCAGCCGCGACCCTCGAGAGACCCAGTACTTC. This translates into CASSRDPRETQYF.